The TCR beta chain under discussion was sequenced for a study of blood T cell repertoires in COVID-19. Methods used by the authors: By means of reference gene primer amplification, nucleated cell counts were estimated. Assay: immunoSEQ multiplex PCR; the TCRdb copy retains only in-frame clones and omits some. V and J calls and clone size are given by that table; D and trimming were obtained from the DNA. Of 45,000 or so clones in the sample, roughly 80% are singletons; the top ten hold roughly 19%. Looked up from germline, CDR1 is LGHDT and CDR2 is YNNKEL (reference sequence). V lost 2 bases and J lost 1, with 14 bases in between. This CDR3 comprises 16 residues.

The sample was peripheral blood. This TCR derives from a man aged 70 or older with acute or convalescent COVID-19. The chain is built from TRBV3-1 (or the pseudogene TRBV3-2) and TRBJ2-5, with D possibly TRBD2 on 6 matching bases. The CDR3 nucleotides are TGTGCCAGCAGCCAAATCGGCGGGGCCCTCCAAGAGACCCAGTACTTC. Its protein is CASSQIGGALQETQYF.